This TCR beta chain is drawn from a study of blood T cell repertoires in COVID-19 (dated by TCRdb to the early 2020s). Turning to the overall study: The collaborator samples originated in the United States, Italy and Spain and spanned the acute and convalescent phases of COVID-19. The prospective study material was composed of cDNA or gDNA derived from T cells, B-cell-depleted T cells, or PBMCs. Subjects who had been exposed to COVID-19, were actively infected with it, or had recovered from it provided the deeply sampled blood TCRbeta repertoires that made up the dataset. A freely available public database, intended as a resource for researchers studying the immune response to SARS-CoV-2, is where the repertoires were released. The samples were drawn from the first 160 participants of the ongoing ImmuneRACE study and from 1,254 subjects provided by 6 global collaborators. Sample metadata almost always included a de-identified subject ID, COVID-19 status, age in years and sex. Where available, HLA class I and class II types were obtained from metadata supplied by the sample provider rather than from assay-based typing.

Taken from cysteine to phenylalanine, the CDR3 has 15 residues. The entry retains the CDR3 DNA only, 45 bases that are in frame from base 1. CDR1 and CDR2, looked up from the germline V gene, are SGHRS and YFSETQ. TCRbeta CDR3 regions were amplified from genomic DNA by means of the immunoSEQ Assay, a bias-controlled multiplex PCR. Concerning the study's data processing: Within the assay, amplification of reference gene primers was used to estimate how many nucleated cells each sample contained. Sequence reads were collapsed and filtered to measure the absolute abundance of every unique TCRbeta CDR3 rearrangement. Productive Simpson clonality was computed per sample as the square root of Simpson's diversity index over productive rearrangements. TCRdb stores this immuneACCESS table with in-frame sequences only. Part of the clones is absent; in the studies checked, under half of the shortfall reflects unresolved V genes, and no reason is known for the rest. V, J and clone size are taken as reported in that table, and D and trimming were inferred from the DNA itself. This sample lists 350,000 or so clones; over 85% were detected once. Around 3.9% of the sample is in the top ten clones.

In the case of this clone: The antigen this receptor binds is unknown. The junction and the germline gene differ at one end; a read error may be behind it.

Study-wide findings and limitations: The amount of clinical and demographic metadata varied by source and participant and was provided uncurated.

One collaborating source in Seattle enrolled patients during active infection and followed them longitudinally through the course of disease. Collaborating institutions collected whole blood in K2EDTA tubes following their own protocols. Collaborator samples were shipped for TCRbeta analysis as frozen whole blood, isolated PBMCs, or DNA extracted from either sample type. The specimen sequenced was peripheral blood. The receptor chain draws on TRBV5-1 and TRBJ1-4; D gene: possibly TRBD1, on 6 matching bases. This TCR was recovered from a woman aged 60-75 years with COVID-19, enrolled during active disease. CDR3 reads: CASTLQGLANEKLFF. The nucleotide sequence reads TGCGCCAGCACCTTGCAGGGGTTAGCTAATGAAAAACTGTTTTTT.